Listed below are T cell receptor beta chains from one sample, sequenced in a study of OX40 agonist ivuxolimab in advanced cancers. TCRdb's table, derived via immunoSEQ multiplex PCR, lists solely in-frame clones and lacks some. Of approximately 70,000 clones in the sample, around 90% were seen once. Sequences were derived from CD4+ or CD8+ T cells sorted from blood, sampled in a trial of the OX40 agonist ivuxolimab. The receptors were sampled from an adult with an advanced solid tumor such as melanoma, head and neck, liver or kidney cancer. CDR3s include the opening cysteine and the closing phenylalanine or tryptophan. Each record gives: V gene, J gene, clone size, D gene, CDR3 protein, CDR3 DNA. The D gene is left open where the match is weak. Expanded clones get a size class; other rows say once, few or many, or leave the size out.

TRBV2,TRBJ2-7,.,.,CASLGLQSYEQYF,TGTGCCAGCCTAGGACTACAGTCCTACGAGCAGTACTTC
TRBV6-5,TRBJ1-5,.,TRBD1,CASRAGTGYQPQHF,TGTGCCAGCAGGGCCGGGACAGGGTACCAGCCCCAGCATTTT
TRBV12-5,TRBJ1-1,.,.,CASGLASNTEAFF,TGTGCTAGTGGTTTGGCGTCGAACACTGAAGCTTTCTTT
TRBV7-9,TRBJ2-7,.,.,CASSLVQRDYEQYF,TGTGCCAGCAGCTTAGTACAGAGAGACTACGAGCAGTACTTC
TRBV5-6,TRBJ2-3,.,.,CASSLAGGSTDTQYF,TGTGCCAGCAGCTTGGCGGGGGGCAGCACAGATACGCAGTATTTT
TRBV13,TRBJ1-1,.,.,CASSPWGTEAFF,TGTGCCAGCAGCCCCTGGGGCACTGAAGCTTTCTTT
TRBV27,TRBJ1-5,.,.,CASSTGGWSNQPQHF,TGTGCCAGCAGTACAGGAGGATGGAGCAATCAGCCCCAGCATTTT
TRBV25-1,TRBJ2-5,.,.,CASSDGGGRETQYF,TGTGCCAGCAGTGATGGTGGAGGGAGGGAGACCCAGTACTTC
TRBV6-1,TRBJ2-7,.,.,CASSDNEQYF,TGTGCCAGCAGTGACAACGAGCAGTACTTC
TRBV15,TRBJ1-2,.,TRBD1,CATSRDSDRVVYGYTF,TGTGCCACCAGCAGAGATTCGGACAGGGTGGTCTATGGCTACACCTTC
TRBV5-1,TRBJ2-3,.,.,CASSPPTSTDTQYF,TGCGCCAGCAGCCCCCCTACTAGCACAGATACGCAGTATTTT
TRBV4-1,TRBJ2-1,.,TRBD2,CASSQDTSGRAVYNEQFF,TGCGCCAGCAGCCAAGACACTAGCGGGAGGGCCGTCTACAATGAGCAGTTCTTC
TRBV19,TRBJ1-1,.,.,CASSISETEAFF,TGTGCCAGTAGTATTAGTGAAACTGAAGCTTTCTTT
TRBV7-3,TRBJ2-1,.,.,CASSPGLAGLFNEQFF,TGTGCCAGCAGTCCCGGTTTGGCGGGCCTTTTCAATGAGCAGTTCTTC
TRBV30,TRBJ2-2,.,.,CAWIGGTAEVAVYTGELFF,TGTGCCTGGATTGGGGGGACAGCGGAGGTAGCGGTGTACACCGGGGAGCTGTTTTTT
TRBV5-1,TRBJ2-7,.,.,CASSFGTLYEQYF,TGCGCCAGCAGCTTCGGGACACTGTACGAGCAGTACTTC
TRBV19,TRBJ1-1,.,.,CASLQGNTEAFF,TGTGCCAGTCTACAGGGGAACACTGAAGCTTTCTTT
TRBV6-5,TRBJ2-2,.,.,CASSYGTGELFF,TGTGCCAGCAGTTACGGGACCGGGGAGCTGTTTTTT
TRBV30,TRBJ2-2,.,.,CAWSYRSNTGELFF,TGTGCCTGGAGTTACAGATCGAACACCGGGGAGCTGTTTTTT
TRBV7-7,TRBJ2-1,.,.,CASSQAGRVNEQFF,TGTGCTAGCAGTCAAGCCGGGCGGGTGAATGAGCAGTTCTTC
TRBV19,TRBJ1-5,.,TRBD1,CASSPDRGNNQPQHF,TGTGCCAGTAGTCCCGACAGGGGTAACAATCAGCCCCAGCATTTT
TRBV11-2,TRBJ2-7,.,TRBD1,CASSLGTGAYEQYF,TGTGCCAGCAGCCTCGGGACAGGGGCCTACGAGCAGTACTTC
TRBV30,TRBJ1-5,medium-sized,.,CAWSASQGESQPQHF,TGTGCCTGGAGTGCCTCACAAGGCGAGAGTCAGCCCCAGCATTTT
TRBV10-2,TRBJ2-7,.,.,CALGRGHEQYF,TGCGCCCTTGGACGTGGCCACGAGCAGTACTTC
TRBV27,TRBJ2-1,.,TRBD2,CASSLRSSGRSYRQFF,TGTGCCAGCAGTTTACGTTCTAGCGGGAGATCGTATAGGCAGTTCTTC